A single TCR beta chain is shown here with its context. Its antigen is not known. These data originate in a study of graft-versus-host responses after intestinal transplantation. The overall study: Multivisceral, liver-intestinal, or isolated intestinal transplants were given to recipients.

With V trimmed by 4 bases and J by 1 base, 1 base remained unmatched. Germline V gene data show CDR1 as MGHRA and CDR2 as YSYEKL. The CDR3 loop spans 14 amino acids. The protocol was immunoSEQ multiplex PCR, while the TCRdb copy is restricted to in-frame clones and leaves out a portion. Among some 97,000 clones, about 90% were seen once, and the ten largest hold 0.95%. The V call is TRBV4-1, the J call TRBJ1-5; TRBD1 aligns across 7 bases. The TCR originated in a human donor who was the organ donor for an intestinal transplant. The specimen was unstimulated CD4+ T cells sorted from spleen or lymph node cells, collected before transplant. CDR3 sequence: CASSPDRSNQPQHF. The CDR3 bases are TGCGCCAGCAGCCCGGACAGGAGCAATCAGCCCCAGCATTTT.